These 15 T cell receptor beta chains share one sample of origin, sequenced in a study of OX40 agonist ivuxolimab in advanced cancers. Produced via immunoSEQ multiplex PCR; TCRdb's table is partial and in-frame only. Counted here are 67,000 or so clones, 70% to 90% occurring once; the ten biggest clones make up approximately 3%. The sample in question was CD4+ or CD8+ T cells sorted from blood, obtained in a trial of the OX40 agonist ivuxolimab. The origin of the receptors is an adult with an advanced solid tumor such as melanoma, head and neck, liver or kidney cancer.

The CDR3 is CASSVGPGGTYNEQFF. DNA of the CDR3: TGTGCCAGCAGCGTAGGGCCGGGGGGCACCTACAATGAGCAGTTCTTC. The rearrangement uses TRBV9 and TRBJ2-1; a weak D match, TRBD2 (7 bases). The CDR3 has 16 residues. Looked up from germline, CDR1 is SGDLS and CDR2 is YYNGEE. Deletions cut 0 bases from V and 2 bases from J, with 12 bases between. The complete variable domain, with remaining parts taken from reference TRBV9 and TRBJ2-1, reads DSGVTQTPKHLITATGQRVTLRCSPRSGDLSVYWYQQSLDQGLQFLIQYYNGEERAKGNILERFSAQQFPDLHSELNLSSLELGDSALYFCASSVGPGGTYNEQFFGPGTRLTVL.

The V gene is TRBV7-9, the J gene TRBJ2-2, with D maybe TRBD1 (5 bases). Trimming pared 2 bases from V and 1 base from J, leaving 8 bases between. The CDR3 length is 15 residues. Germline CDR1 is SEHNR and CDR2 is FQNEAQ (reference sequence). The CDR3 bases are TGTGCCAGCAGCTTAACCCAGGGGAACACCGGGGAGCTGTTTTTT. Its protein product is CASSLTQGNTGELFF. Combining the CDR3 with reference TRBV7-9 and TRBJ2-2 gives the whole variable domain DTGVSQNPRHKITKRGQNVTFRCDPISEHNRLYWYRQTLGQGPEFLTYFQNEAQLEKSRLLSDRFSAERPKGSFSTLEIQRTEQGDSAMYLCASSLTQGNTGELFFGEGSRLTVL.

This clone showed up just once. V gene TRBV5-1 combines with J gene TRBJ2-3; unclear D gene. Germline CDR1 SGHRS, CDR2 YFSETQ. V was trimmed by 4 bases and J by 5 bases, leaving 11 bases between them. The CDR3 length is 13 residues. The CDR3 region is CASSPDVGDTQYF. The DNA of the CDR3 is TGCGCCAGCAGCCCGGACGTGGGAGATACGCAGTATTTT.

The CDR3 loop reads CASKDRVGTDTQYF. As DNA, the CDR3 is TGCGCCAGCAAAGACAGGGTTGGTACAGATACGCAGTATTTT. The chain links TRBV5-1 to TRBJ2-3; the match to TRBD1 covers 7 bases. With 6 bases clipped from V and 3 bases from J, the junction kept 7 bases outside the gene matches. The CDR3 spans 14 residues. The germline V gene encodes CDR1 SGHRS and CDR2 YFSETQ.

The chain couples TRBV28 to TRBJ1-1; D call uncertain. Germline V gene data show CDR1 as MDHEN and CDR2 as SYDVKM. The CDR3 runs to 13 residues. Trimming removed 2 bases at V and 5 bases at J, with 9 bases between. The CDR3 sequence: CASSLVGRTEAFF. CDR3 DNA sequence: TGTGCCAGCAGTTTAGTAGGCCGGACTGAAGCTTTCTTT.

The rearrangement uses TRBV10-3 and TRBJ1-2; 7 bases are shared with TRBD1. CDR3 size: 12 residues. Germline V gives CDR1 ENHRY, CDR2 SYGVKD. The V gene end was trimmed by 7 bases and the J gene end by 4 bases; junction bases not matched to a gene: 3. Here the CDR3 reads CAITRDSYGYTF. The CDR3 region has the DNA TGTGCCATCACCCGGGACAGCTATGGCTACACCTTC.

This clone appeared a few times. The CDR3: CASSLVRETQYF. The CDR3, as DNA: TGCGCCAGCAGCCTGGTCCGGGAGACCCAGTACTTC. The V call is TRBV5-1, the J call TRBJ2-5; D is unresolved. The CDR3 consists of 12 residues. Germline V lookup: CDR1 SGHRS, CDR2 YFSETQ. V lost 4 bases to trimming and J lost 5 bases, with 9 bases between them.

The rearrangement uses TRBV7-6 and TRBJ2-3; D might be TRBD2 (5 bases). Germline CDR1 reads SGHVS; CDR2 reads FNYEAQ. Trimming stripped 3 bases from V and 0 bases from J, with 10 bases between. The CDR3 runs 15 residues. CDR3 sequence reads: CASSFSGSSTDTQYF. In DNA, the CDR3 is TGTGCCAGCAGCTTCTCGGGATCTAGCACAGATACGCAGTATTTT.

This rearrangement joins TRBV18 to TRBJ1-2, with D unclear. The length of the CDR3 is 14 residues. Germline V gene lookup returns CDR1 KGHSH and CDR2 LQKENI. V lost 1 base, J lost 2 bases, and 8 bases lay in between. CDR3 in DNA: TGTGCCAGCTCACCACAGCAGACAAACTATGGCTACACCTTC. Its translation: CASSPQQTNYGYTF. The variable domain in full, with the rest retrieved from reference TRBV18 and TRBJ1-2, is NAGVMQNPRHLVRRRGQEARLRCSPMKGHSHVYWYRQLPEEGLKFMVYLQKENIIDESGMPKERFSAEFPKEGPSILRIQQVVRGDSAAYFCASSPQQTNYGYTFGSGTRLTVV.

The chain employs TRBV7-2 and TRBJ2-5; D is possibly TRBD2 (5 bases). Germline V lookup: CDR1 SGHTA, CDR2 FQGNSA. The V end lost 0 bases, the J end lost 4 bases, and 6 bases lay between the germline ends. The CDR3 is 13 amino acids. DNA of the CDR3: TGTGCCAGCAGCTTAGCGCGGGTAGAGACCCAGTACTTC. Amino acid sequence: CASSLARVETQYF.

The chain is built from TRBV6-5 and TRBJ2-7, with 8 bases lining up with TRBD1. This CDR3 contains 16 residues. Germline V lookup: CDR1 MNHEY, CDR2 SVGAGI. V trimming: 0 bases; J trimming: 5 bases; junction bases outside the gene matches: 9. In DNA form, the CDR3 reads TGTGCCAGCAGTTACTCCTTCCCCGGGACAGGCAACGAGCAGTACTTC. Translating it yields CASSYSFPGTGNEQYF.

The chain carries TRBV6-1 and TRBJ1-2, with TRBD1 matching over 10 bases. CDR1 and CDR2 (germline): MNHNS, SASEGT. The CDR3 is made up of 15 amino acids. V shed 4 bases, J shed 4 bases, and the junction held 6 bases outside the gene matches. This chain's CDR3 is CASSVDRGRAYGYTF. CDR3 nucleotides: TGTGCCAGCAGTGTAGACAGGGGGCGGGCCTATGGCTACACCTTC.

The chain uses TRBV5-1 and TRBJ2-2; TRBD2 matches at 7 bases. This CDR3 region has 15 residues. CDR1 SGHRS and CDR2 YFSETQ come from the germline V gene. The J segment lost 4 bases and the V segment lost 2 bases, leaving 5 bases of the junction unmatched. The CDR3 DNA is TGCGCCAGCAGCTTTGACGGGGGGATCACCGGGGAGCTGTTTTTT. Its protein is CASSFDGGITGELFF.

This clone was recorded once. CDR3 nucleotide sequence: TGTGCCAGCAGCCAAGGGGAGCGGATGTGGTACTTC. Translation: CASSQGERMWYF. The genes are TRBV14 and TRBJ2-7, with D perhaps TRBD2 (5 bases). The CDR3 has 12 amino acids. The V and J ends lost 1 base and 12 bases respectively, with 13 bases between them. Germline loops: CDR1 SGHDN, CDR2 FVKESK.

The rearrangement links TRBV2 to TRBJ1-3; D is unresolved. The CDR3 runs to 13 residues. The germline CDR1 and CDR2 sequences are SNHLY and FYNNEI. Between the trimmed V and J ends, which lost 8 bases and 0 bases, there was a span of 8 bases. CDR3 nucleotide sequence: TGTGCCAGCGGACTAGTCTCTGGAAACACCATATATTTT. This encodes CASGLVSGNTIYF.